The present TCR beta chain was sequenced within a study of PD-L1 blockade in urothelial cancer. Study overall: Patients arrived having already received 0 to 3 prior chemotherapy regimens.

The count of this clone is one. No antigen is known for it. The templates were synthetic TCR analogs, and they were spiked into each PCR. Assay used: immunoSEQ multiplex PCR; TCRdb lists only in-frame clones, some missing. The top ten clones hold 2% to 2.5% of a sample with about 95,000 clones, roughly 87% of them seen once. Time point defined: pretreatment peripheral blood. Locally advanced or metastatic urothelial carcinoma affected all patients. Whole-study findings and limits: For durable-benefit patients, tumor-associated blood clones expanded more at 3 weeks.

The source was PBMCs, collected around atezolizumab (anti-PD-L1) treatment. This sequence was found in a man in his sixties with urothelial cancer.

Written as DNA, the CDR3 is TGTGCCAGCAGCCAAGAATTACAGGGGATGCAGTTCTTC. Its translation: CASSQELQGMQFF. The chain employs TRBV14 and TRBJ2-1; TRBD1 matches at 7 bases. The CDR3 length is 13 residues. V was clipped by 0 bases and J by 12 bases; unmatched bases: 5. CDR1 and CDR2 (germline): SGHDN, FVKESK.